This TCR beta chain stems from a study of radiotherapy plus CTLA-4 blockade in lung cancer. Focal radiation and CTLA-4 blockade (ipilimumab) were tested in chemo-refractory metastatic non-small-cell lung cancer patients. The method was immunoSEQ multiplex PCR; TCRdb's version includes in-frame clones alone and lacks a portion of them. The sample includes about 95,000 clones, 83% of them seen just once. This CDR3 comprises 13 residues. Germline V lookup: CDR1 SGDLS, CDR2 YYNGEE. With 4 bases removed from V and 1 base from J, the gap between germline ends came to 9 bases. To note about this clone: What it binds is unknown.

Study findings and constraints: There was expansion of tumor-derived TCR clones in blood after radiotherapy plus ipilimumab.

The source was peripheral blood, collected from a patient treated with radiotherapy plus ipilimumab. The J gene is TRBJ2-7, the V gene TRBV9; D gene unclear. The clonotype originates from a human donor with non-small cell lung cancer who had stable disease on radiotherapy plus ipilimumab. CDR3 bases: TGTGCCAGCAGCTTCGACGTGTCCTACGAGCAGTACTTC. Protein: CASSFDVSYEQYF.